These 14 T cell receptor beta chains originate from one sample sequenced in a study of blood T cells in healthy people across ages. Using a J-beta primer mix together with a sample-barcoded 5' primer, a second PCR was run for roughly 6 to 12 cycles. Each CDR3 protein gets one entry after TCRdb re-called the 5' RACE reads with MiXCR. The sample carries some 750,000 distinct CDR3 sequences, about 20% recorded once. Sample: blood. These receptor sequences come from an older man in good health.

This clonotype was picked up a small number of times. The chain has TRBV28 and TRBJ1-5; D remains ambiguous. The germline V gene encodes CDR1 MDHEN and CDR2 SYDVKM. The CDR3 has 14 amino acids. V was pared by 5 bases and J by 0 bases, with 8 bases between. In DNA form, the CDR3 reads TGTGCCAGCAGTAGCAGGAGTAGCAATCAGCCCCAGCATTTT. Translated: CASSSRSSNQPQHF.

Only a few counts were recorded for this clonotype. J is TRBJ2-3 and V is TRBV3-1; D is perhaps TRBD2 (5 bases). V was trimmed by 5 bases and J by 3 bases, leaving 15 bases between them. This CDR3 region has 15 residues. Germline V gene lookup returns CDR1 LGHDT and CDR2 YNNKEL (reference sequence). CDR3 nucleotide sequence: TGTGCCAGCAGCACAAAAGTAAGGACTACAGATACGCAGTATTTT. Translating gives CASSTKVRTTDTQYF.

The J gene is TRBJ2-7, the V gene TRBV19; a weak D match, TRBD1 (6 bases). Trimming removed 5 bases from V and 2 bases from J, with 16 bases in between. CDR3 size: 15 residues. Germline V gives CDR1 LNHDA, CDR2 SQIVND (reference sequence). CDR3 residues: CASSDPGQQTYEQYF. In nucleotides, the CDR3 is TGTGCCAGTAGTGACCCGGGACAACAAACCTACGAGCAGTACTTC.

This clonotype was detected a few times. The rearrangement links TRBV20-1 to TRBJ1-5; a possible D gene is TRBD1 (5 bases). This CDR3 spans 15 amino acids. The germline gives CDR1 DFQATT, CDR2 SNEGSKA (reference sequence). Trimming shortened V by 5 bases and J by 0 bases, and 14 bases separated the two germline ends. CDR3 amino acids: CSAEDTLYSNQPQHF. The CDR3 region has the DNA TGCAGTGCTGAGGACACCCTCTATAGCAATCAGCCCCAGCATTTT.

In its sample, this clonotype was seen a few times. This sequence joins TRBV9 and TRBJ2-7; possibly TRBD2 for D (6 bases). This CDR3 is 14 amino acids long. V was pared by 2 bases and J by 3 bases, with 12 bases between. Germline loops: CDR1 SGDLS, CDR2 YYNGEE. Here the CDR3 DNA reads TGTGCCAGCAGCGTCGGTAGGACTAACTACGAGCAGTACTTC. As protein: CASSVGRTNYEQYF.

This chain uses TRBV25-1 with TRBJ1-2; D gene uncertain. This CDR3 has 16 amino acids. Deletions cut 1 base from V and 6 bases from J, with 18 bases between. Per the germline V gene, CDR1 is MGHDK and CDR2 is SYGVNS. This chain's CDR3 is CASSELGVNPTDGYTF. In nucleotides, the CDR3 is TGTGCCAGCAGTGAATTGGGAGTTAACCCCACGGATGGCTACACCTTC.

This clonotype has only a few counts. This chain connects TRBV6-1 to TRBJ1-5; maybe TRBD1 (5 bases). With 10 bases removed from V and 2 bases from J, the gap between germline ends came to 15 bases. Germline-derived CDR1 and CDR2 are MNHNS and SASEGT. The CDR3 runs 14 residues. DNA of the CDR3: TGTGCCACGGCGTCCCGGGGGGGCAATCAGCCCCAGCATTTT. It yields the protein CATASRGGNQPQHF.

This clonotype was found a few times. This sequence joins TRBV18 and TRBJ1-4, with D perhaps matching TRBD1 (6 bases). V was shortened by 3 bases and J by 5 bases, with 13 bases between the two germline ends. The CDR3 has 15 residues. Germline lookup yields CDR1 KGHSH and CDR2 LQKENI. CDR3 sequence: CASSPAQGRNEKLFF. The DNA of the CDR3 is TGTGCCAGCTCACCGGCACAGGGAAGGAATGAAAAACTGTTTTTT.

This clonotype appeared a few times. V and J are TRBV11-2 and TRBJ2-4, with TRBD2 identical over 8 bases. The CDR3 runs to 12 residues. V was pared by 5 bases and J by 10 bases, with 4 bases of the junction left unmatched. Germline CDR1 and CDR2: SGHAT and FQNNGV. The CDR3 nucleotides are TGTGCCAGCAGCCCGACGGGGGGGATTCAGTACTTC. Its protein is CASSPTGGIQYF.

This clonotype was picked up a small number of times. One junction end does not reproduce the germline sequence, and a read error may be involved. The chain links TRBV29-1 to TRBJ2-3; TRBD2 matches at 13 bases. The CDR3 loop spans 17 amino acids. Per the germline V gene, CDR1 is SQVTM and CDR2 is ANQGSEA. This CDR3 is CSVEDPPTSGRTDMQYF. CDR3 DNA: TGCAGCGTTGAAGATCCTCCGACTAGCGGGAGGACAGATATGCAGTATTTT.

This clonotype occurred a few times. This chain connects TRBV12-3 or TRBV12-4 to TRBJ2-2, with 11 bases that match TRBD2. Unmatched junction bases numbered 6, after V lost 3 bases and J lost 3 bases. There are 17 residues in the CDR3. The CDR3 coding sequence is TGTGCCAGCAGTTTCGGTAGCGGGGGGGCCGACACCGGGGAGCTGTTTTTT. Translated: CASSFGSGGADTGELFF.

V is TRBV10-3 and J is TRBJ2-4; the D gene could be TRBD1 or TRBD2 (5 bases each). This CDR3 is built from 14 residues. Looked up from germline, CDR1 is ENHRY and CDR2 is SYGVKD. The germline V and J ends were trimmed by 8 bases and 0 bases, with 11 bases remaining between them. CDR3 coding DNA: TGTGCCATCTCCGGGGCCACAGCCAAAAACATTCAGTACTTC. It specifies CAISGATAKNIQYF.

This clonotype was seen a handful of times. The V and J genes are TRBV24-1 and TRBJ2-5; perhaps TRBD1 as D (5 bases). The CDR3 extends over 16 amino acids. Looked up from germline, CDR1 is KGHDR and CDR2 is SFDVKD. V was shortened by 2 bases and J by 0 bases, with 12 bases between the two germline ends. CDR3 sequence: CATSDSQTAYQETQYF. DNA for the CDR3: TGTGCCACCAGTGATTCTCAGACAGCTTACCAAGAGACCCAGTACTTC.

A few counts support this clonotype. The rearrangement uses TRBV10-2 and TRBJ2-1; D may be TRBD1 (9 bases). V gave up 11 bases and J gave up 4 bases, with 18 bases separating them. Germline loops: CDR1 WSHSY, CDR2 SAAADI. There are 14 residues in the CDR3. In DNA form, the CDR3 reads TGCGCCGGCGCGGGGGGACAGGGATACAATGAGCAGTTCTTC. Translated, it gives CAGAGGQGYNEQFF.